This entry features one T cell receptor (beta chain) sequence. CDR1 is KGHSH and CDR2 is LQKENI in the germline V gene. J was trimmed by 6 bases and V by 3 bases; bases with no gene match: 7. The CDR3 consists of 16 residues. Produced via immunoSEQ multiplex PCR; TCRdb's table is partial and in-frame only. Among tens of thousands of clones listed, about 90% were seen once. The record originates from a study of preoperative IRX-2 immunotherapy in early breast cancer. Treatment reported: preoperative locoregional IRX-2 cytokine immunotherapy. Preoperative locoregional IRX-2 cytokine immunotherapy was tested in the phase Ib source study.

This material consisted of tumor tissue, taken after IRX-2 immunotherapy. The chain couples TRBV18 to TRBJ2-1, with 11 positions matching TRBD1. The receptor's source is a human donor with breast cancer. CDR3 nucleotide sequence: TGTGCCAGCTCACCTTCCGGACAGGGGGCGGTCAATGAGCAGTTCTTC. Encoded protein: CASSPSGQGAVNEQFF.